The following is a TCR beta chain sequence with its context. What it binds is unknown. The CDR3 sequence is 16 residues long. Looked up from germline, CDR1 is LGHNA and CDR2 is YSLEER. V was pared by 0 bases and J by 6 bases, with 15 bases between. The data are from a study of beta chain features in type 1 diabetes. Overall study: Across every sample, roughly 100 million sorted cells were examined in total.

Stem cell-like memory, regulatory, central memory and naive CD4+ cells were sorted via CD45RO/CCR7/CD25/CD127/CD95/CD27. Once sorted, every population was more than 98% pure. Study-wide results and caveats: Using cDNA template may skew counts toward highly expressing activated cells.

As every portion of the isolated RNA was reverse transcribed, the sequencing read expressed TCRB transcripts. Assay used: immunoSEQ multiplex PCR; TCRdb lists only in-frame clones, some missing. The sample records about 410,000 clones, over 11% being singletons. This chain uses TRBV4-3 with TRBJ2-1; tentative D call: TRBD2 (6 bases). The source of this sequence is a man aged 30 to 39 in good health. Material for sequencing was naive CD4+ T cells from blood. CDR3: CASSQDVGTPINEQFF. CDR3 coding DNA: TGCGCCAGCAGCCAAGATGTCGGGACTCCCATCAATGAGCAGTTCTTC.